The clone carrying this TCR beta chain was picked up a small number of times. Each CDR3 protein is one row after TCRdb ran MiXCR on the reads. The sample has about 740,000 distinct CDR3 sequences; 35% to 45% are singletons. The data derive from a study of T cell repertoires in cytomegalovirus infection. The CDR3 covers 15 residues. The germline gives CDR1 LNHNV, CDR2 YYDKDF (reference sequence). Unmatched junction bases numbered 1, after V lost 1 base and J lost 4 bases. Sequences were obtained from PBMCs. The chain employs TRBV15 and TRBJ1-5; 10 bases align to TRBD1. The receptor comes from a human donor in good health (CMV status not recorded). Some clones in this sample may be carry-over from other donors' samples. CDR3 in DNA: TGTGCCACCAGCAGAGTGGGACAGGGGAATCAGCCCCAGCATTTT. It specifies CATSRVGQGNQPQHF.